Listed below are T cell receptor beta chains from one sample, sequenced in a study of early stage breast cancer tumors. The data were produced by immunoSEQ multiplex PCR, yet TCRdb's version contains in-frame clones alone and is incomplete. The sample has about 58,000 clones; around three quarters are singletons. The source material was blood. These receptor sequences come from a person aged 25-39 years with breast cancer. The CDR3 runs from the conserved cysteine through the conserved F or W. The D gene is left open where the match is weak. Size tells how often a clone was seen (once, few, many) or the class of an expanded clone, and some rows leave it out.

clone size | J gene | V gene | D gene | CDR3 protein | CDR3 DNA
few | TRBJ1-5 | TRBV5-1 | - | CASSLAPENQPQHF | TGCGCCAGCAGCTTGGCCCCGGAGAATCAGCCCCAGCATTTT
- | TRBJ2-7 | TRBV30 | TRBD2 | CAWQLAGGSQTEQYF | TGTGCCTGGCAACTAGCGGGAGGATCGCAAACCGAGCAGTACTTC
- | TRBJ2-7 | TRBV28 | TRBD1 | CASSQPLTGGLYEQYF | TGTGCCAGCAGTCAACCCCTGACAGGGGGCCTCTACGAGCAGTACTTC
- | TRBJ2-7 | TRBV12-5 | - | CASGWGSSTNAYEQYF | TGTGCTAGTGGTTGGGGCTCGAGTACAAATGCCTACGAGCAGTACTTC
once | TRBJ2-7 | TRBV29-1 | TRBD2 | CSAEGSSGYEQYF | TGCAGCGCCGAAGGGTCTAGCGGCTACGAGCAGTACTTC
- | TRBJ2-3 | TRBV2 | TRBD2 | CASSIRWFGGSTDTQYF | TGTGCCAGCAGTATCCGGTGGTTTGGCGGGAGTACAGATACGCAGTATTTT
- | TRBJ1-2 | TRBV7-9 | - | CASSFLGAGTNYGYTF | TGTGCCAGCAGCTTCCTGGGGGCCGGAACTAACTATGGCTACACCTTC
- | TRBJ1-2 | TRBV27 | - | CASSYRAGVGGYTF | TGTGCCAGCAGCTACAGGGCTGGGGTAGGGGGCTACACCTTC
few | TRBJ1-1 | TRBV7-9 | - | CASSFMWLDKVEAFF | TGTGCCAGCAGCTTTATGTGGTTGGATAAGGTTGAAGCTTTCTTT
once | TRBJ2-7 | TRBV23-1 | - | CASSQSNYEQYF | TGCGCCAGCAGTCAATCGAACTACGAGCAGTACTTC
- | TRBJ2-3 | TRBV2 | - | CASSVGGREYF | TGTGCCAGCAGTGTTGGGGGGCGGGAGTATTTT
- | TRBJ1-1 | TRBV27 | - | CASSYRAEAFF | TGTGCCAGCAGTTATCGGGCTGAAGCTTTCTTT
- | TRBJ2-3 | TRBV4-1 | - | CASSQEVGLTTDTQYF | TGCGCCAGCAGCCAAGAGGTTGGGCTTACCACAGATACGCAGTATTTT
- | TRBJ2-3 | TRBV6-5 | - | CASTGGSGTDTQYF | TGTGCCAGCACCGGAGGGTCGGGCACAGATACGCAGTATTTT
- | TRBJ2-3 | TRBV9 | - | CASSVEGAARTDTQYF | TGTGCCAGCAGCGTAGAAGGAGCGGCTCGCACAGATACGCAGTATTTT
- | TRBJ1-5 | TRBV6-5 | - | CASRRVGGGELAQHF | TGTGCCAGCAGACGCGTGGGGGGGGGCGAGTTGGCCCAGCATTTT
few | TRBJ1-3 | TRBV7-9 | - | CASSLRPAENTIYF | TGTGCCAGCAGCCTACGGCCGGCCGAGAACACCATATATTTT
- | TRBJ2-5 | TRBV5-1 | - | CASRDTETQYF | TGCGCCAGCAGGGACACTGAGACCCAGTACTTC
- | TRBJ1-4 | TRBV2 | - | CASSGDHNEKLFF | TGTGCCAGCAGTGGGGACCACAATGAAAAACTGTTTTTT
- | TRBJ1-5 | TRBV19 | - | CASSTRGGRINQPQHF | TGTGCCAGTAGTACCCGGGGGGGGCGGATCAATCAGCCCCAGCATTTT
- | TRBJ1-5 | TRBV29-1 | TRBD1 | CSVADRAGNQPQHF | TGCAGCGTCGCCGACAGGGCTGGCAATCAGCCCCAGCATTTT
- | TRBJ2-3 | TRBV6-6 | - | CASSSSGRGTDTQYF | TGTGCCAGCAGTTCCTCCGGCCGAGGCACAGATACGCAGTATTTT
- | TRBJ1-2 | TRBV19 | - | CASSIAGADGYTF | TGTGCCAGTAGTATAGCCGGGGCTGATGGCTACACCTTC
- | TRBJ2-5 | TRBV6-6 | - | CATKGGETQYF | TGTGCCACCAAGGGAGGAGAGACCCAGTACTTC
- | TRBJ1-5 | TRBV6-1 | - | CASREGPSLQPQHF | TGTGCCAGCCGGGAGGGGCCATCACTGCAGCCCCAGCATTTT
few | TRBJ1-4 | TRBV19 | - | CASSLPGESEKLFF | TGTGCCAGTAGTCTTCCAGGGGAGAGTGAAAAACTGTTTTTT
- | TRBJ2-7 | TRBV7-2 | TRBD2 | CASSLVVTSGRSYEQYF | TGTGCCAGCAGCTTAGTGGTGACTAGCGGGCGGTCCTACGAGCAGTACTTC
- | TRBJ1-4 | TRBV4-1 | - | CASSQVFTGLTNEKLFF | TGCGCCAGCAGCCAAGTTTTTACCGGTCTAACTAATGAAAAACTGTTTTTT
- | TRBJ2-2 | TRBV28 | - | CASSSGGNAGELFF | TGTGCCAGCAGTTCTGGGGGGAACGCCGGGGAGCTGTTTTTT
- | TRBJ2-1 | TRBV5-1 | TRBD2 | CASSIGTSGGLGSYNEQFF | TGCGCCAGCAGCATAGGGACTAGCGGGGGCCTGGGATCCTACAATGAGCAGTTCTTC
once | TRBJ1-2 | TRBV19 | - | CASSISGDYGYTF | TGTGCCAGTAGTATAAGCGGGGACTATGGCTACACCTTC
- | TRBJ2-7 | TRBV6-6 | TRBD1 | CASSYPGTGSSYEQYF | TGTGCCAGCAGTTACCCGGGGACAGGTAGCTCCTACGAGCAGTACTTC
few | TRBJ2-7 | TRBV4-2 | TRBD2 | CASSPSSGRRREQYF | TGTGCCAGCAGCCCGTCTAGCGGGAGAAGGAGGGAGCAGTACTTC
- | TRBJ1-2 | TRBV30 | - | CAWSRGAHGYTF | TGTGCCTGGTCAAGGGGGGCACATGGCTACACCTTC
- | TRBJ2-2 | TRBV19 | - | CATRRVDAGELFF | TGTGCCACCCGGCGGGTGGATGCCGGGGAGCTGTTTTTT
- | TRBJ1-4 | TRBV5-1 | TRBD1 | CASSLEGQEEKLFF | TGCGCCAGCAGCTTGGAGGGACAGGAGGAAAAACTGTTTTTT
- | TRBJ1-6 | TRBV2 | - | CASSISTQGSPLHF | TGTGCCAGCAGTATCTCGACTCAGGGGTCACCCCTCCACTTT
- | TRBJ1-6 | TRBV19 | - | CASSPSGVSPLHF | TGTGCCAGTAGTCCATCGGGTGTCTCACCCCTCCACTTT
- | TRBJ1-2 | TRBV19 | - | CASSIREIRHGYTF | TGTGCCAGTAGTATAAGGGAGATAAGGCATGGCTACACCTTC
- | TRBJ2-7 | TRBV5-1 | - | CASSMEPPYEQYF | TGCGCCAGCAGCATGGAACCTCCCTACGAGCAGTACTTC
- | TRBJ2-5 | TRBV4-3 | - | CASSPSGLMIEETQYF | TGCGCCAGCAGCCCGTCAGGACTTATGATAGAAGAGACCCAGTACTTC
- | TRBJ2-2 | TRBV6-1 | - | CATDLAAANTGELFF | TGTGCCACCGACTTGGCGGCAGCGAACACCGGGGAGCTGTTTTTT
- | TRBJ2-3 | TRBV9 | TRBD2 | CASSVGASGHTDTQYF | TGTGCCAGCAGCGTAGGGGCTAGCGGTCATACAGATACGCAGTATTTT
- | TRBJ1-2 | TRBV29-1 | - | CSVSGDYGYTF | TGCAGCGTCTCAGGGGACTATGGCTACACCTTC
- | TRBJ2-7 | TRBV11-3 | - | CASSLEAGPYEQYF | TGTGCCAGCAGCTTAGAAGCGGGCCCCTACGAGCAGTACTTC
- | TRBJ2-1 | TRBV6-5 | - | CASKDLLSYNEQFF | TGTGCCAGCAAAGACCTACTCTCCTACAATGAGCAGTTCTTC